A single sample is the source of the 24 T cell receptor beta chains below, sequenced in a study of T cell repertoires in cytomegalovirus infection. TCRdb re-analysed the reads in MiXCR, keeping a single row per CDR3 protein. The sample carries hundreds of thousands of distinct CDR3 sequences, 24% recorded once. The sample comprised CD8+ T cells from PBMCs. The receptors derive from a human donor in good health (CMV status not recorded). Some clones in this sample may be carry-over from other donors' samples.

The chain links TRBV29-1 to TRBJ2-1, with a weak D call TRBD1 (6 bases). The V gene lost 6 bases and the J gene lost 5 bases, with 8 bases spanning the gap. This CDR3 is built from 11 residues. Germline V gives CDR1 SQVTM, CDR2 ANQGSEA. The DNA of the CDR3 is TGCAGCGTCAGGACAGACAATGAGCAGTTCTTC. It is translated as CSVRTDNEQFF.

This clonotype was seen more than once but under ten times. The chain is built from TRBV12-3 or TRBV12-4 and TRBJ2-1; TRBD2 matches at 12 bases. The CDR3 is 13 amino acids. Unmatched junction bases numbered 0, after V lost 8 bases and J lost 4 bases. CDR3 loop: CASGTSGYNEQFF. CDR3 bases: TGTGCCAGCGGGACTAGCGGGTACAATGAGCAGTTCTTC.

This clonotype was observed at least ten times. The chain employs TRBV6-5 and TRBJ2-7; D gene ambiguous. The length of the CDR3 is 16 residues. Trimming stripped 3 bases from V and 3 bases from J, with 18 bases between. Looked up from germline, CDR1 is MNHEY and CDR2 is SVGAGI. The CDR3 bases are TGTGCCAGCAGTTATGAGGCCGGTTCACTGGGCTACGAGCAGTACTTC. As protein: CASSYEAGSLGYEQYF.

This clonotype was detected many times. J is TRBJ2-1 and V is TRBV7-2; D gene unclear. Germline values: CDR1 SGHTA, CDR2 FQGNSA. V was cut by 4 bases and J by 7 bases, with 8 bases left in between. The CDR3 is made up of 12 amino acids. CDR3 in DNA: TGTGCCAGCAGCTCATCGAGGAATGAGCAGTTCTTC. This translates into CASSSSRNEQFF.

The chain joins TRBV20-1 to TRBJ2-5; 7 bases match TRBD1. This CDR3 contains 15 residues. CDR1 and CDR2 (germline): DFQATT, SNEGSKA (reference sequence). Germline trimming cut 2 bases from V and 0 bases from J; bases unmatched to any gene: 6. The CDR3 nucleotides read TGCAGTGCTAGAAGGGGCAGGGGGTACCAAGAGACCCAGTACTTC. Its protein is CSARRGRGYQETQYF.

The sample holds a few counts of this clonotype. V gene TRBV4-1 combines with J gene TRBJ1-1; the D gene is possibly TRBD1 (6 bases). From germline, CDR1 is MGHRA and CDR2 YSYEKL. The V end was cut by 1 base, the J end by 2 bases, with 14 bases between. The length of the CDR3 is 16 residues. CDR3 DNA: TGCGCCAGCAGCCAAGCCAAGACAGGACCTAACACTGAAGCTTTCTTT. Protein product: CASSQAKTGPNTEAFF.

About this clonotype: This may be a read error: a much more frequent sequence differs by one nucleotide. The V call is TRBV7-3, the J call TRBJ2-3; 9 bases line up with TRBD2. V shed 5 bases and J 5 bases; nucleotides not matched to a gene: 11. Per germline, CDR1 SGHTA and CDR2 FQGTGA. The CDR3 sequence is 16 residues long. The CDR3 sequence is CASSLVQRGVRDTQYF. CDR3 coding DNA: TGTGCCAGCAGCCTGGTCCAGCGGGGGGTGAGAGATACGCAGTATTTT.

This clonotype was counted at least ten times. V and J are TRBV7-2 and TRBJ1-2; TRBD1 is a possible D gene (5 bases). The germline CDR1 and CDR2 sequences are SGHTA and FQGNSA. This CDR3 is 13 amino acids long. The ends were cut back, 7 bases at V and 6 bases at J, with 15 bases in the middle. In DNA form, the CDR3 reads TGTGCCAGCAACCCCCGGGAAGGGGATGGCTACACCTTC. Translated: CASNPREGDGYTF.

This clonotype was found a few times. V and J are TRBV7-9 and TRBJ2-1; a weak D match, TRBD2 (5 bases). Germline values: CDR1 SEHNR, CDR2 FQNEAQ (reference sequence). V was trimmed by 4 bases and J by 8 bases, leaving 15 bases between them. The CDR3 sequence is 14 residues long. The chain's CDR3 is CASSSLPRRDEQFF. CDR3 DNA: TGTGCCAGCAGCTCCTTGCCCCGGCGGGATGAGCAGTTCTTC.

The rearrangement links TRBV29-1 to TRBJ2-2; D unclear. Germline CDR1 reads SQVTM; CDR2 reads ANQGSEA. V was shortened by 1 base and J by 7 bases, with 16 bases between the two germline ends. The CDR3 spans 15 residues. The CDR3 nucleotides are TGCAGCGTTGAAGGCCTCGGTTTGGTTGGCGGGGAGCTGTTTTTT. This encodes CSVEGLGLVGGELFF.

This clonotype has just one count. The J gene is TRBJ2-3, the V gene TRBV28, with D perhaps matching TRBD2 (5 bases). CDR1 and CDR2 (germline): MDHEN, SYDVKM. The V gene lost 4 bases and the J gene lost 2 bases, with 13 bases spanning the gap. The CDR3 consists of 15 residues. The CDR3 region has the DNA TGTGCCAGCAGTTATGAGGGCAAGTTCACAGATACGCAGTATTTT. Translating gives CASSYEGKFTDTQYF.

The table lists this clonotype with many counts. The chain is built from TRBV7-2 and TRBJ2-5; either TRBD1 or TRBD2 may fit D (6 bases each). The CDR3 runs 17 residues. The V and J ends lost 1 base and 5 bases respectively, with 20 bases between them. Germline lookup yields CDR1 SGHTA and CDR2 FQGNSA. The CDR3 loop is CASSLVQKGGSRETQYF. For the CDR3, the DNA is TGTGCCAGCAGCTTAGTCCAGAAGGGGGGCTCTAGGGAGACCCAGTACTTC.

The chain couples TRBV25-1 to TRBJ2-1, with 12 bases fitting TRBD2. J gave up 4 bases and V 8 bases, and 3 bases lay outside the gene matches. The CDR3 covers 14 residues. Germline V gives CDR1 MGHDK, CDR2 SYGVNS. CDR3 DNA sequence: TGTGCCAGCGGTGGACTAGCGGGATACAATGAGCAGTTCTTC. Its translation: CASGGLAGYNEQFF.

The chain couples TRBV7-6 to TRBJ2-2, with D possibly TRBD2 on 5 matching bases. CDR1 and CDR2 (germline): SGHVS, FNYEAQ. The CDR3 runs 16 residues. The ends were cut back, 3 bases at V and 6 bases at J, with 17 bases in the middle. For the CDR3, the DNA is TGTGCCAGCAGCTTTGGGTTAGGGATCGGGGCCGGGGAGCTGTTTTTT. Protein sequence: CASSFGLGIGAGELFF. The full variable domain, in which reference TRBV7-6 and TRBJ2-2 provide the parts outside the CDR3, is GAGVSQSPRYKVTKRGQDVALRCDPISGHVSLYWYRQALGQGPEFLTYFNYEAQQDKSGLPNDRFSAERPEGSISTLTIQRTEQRDSAMYRCASSFGLGIGAGELFFGEGSRLTVL.

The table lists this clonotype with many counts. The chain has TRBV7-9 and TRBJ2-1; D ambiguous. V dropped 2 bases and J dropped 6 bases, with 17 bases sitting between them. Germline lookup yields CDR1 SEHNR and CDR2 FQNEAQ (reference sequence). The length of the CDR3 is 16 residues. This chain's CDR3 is CASSLRPCLLCNEQFF. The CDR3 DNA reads TGTGCCAGCAGCTTAAGACCGTGCCTTCTCTGCAATGAGCAGTTCTTC.

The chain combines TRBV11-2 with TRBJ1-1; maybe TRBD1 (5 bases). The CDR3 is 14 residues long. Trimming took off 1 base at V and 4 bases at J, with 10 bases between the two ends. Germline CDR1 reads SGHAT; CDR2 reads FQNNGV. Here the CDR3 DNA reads TGTGCCAGCAGCTTAGGGCAGGGCTTCACTGAAGCTTTCTTT. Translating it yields CASSLGQGFTEAFF.

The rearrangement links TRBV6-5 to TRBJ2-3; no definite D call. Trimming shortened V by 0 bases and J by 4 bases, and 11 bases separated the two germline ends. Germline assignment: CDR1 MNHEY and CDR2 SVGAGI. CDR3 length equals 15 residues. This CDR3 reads CASSYSLGPADTQYF. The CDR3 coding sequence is TGTGCCAGCAGTTACTCCTTAGGGCCGGCAGATACGCAGTATTTT.

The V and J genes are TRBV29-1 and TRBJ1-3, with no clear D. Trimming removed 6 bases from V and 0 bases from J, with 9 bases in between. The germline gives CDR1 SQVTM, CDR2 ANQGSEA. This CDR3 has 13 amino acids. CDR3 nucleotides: TGCAGCGTCGTTGTAGTCTCTGGAAACACCATATATTTT. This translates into CSVVVVSGNTIYF. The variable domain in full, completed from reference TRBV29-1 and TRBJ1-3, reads SAVISQKPSRDICQRGTSLTIQCQVDSQVTMMFWYRQQPGQSLTLIATANQGSEATYESGFVIDKFPISRPNLTFSTLTVSNMSPEDSSIYLCSVVVVSGNTIYFGEGSWLTVV.

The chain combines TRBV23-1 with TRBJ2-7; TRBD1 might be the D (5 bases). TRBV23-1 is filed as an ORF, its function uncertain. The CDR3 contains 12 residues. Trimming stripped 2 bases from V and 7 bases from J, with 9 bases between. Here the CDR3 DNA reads TGCGCCAGCAGTCAAGGGGCCGTGGAGCAGTACGTC. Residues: CASSQGAVEQYV.

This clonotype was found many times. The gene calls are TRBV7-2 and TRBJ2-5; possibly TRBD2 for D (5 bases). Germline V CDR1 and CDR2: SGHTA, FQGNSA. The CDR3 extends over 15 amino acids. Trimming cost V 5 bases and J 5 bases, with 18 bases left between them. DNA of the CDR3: TGTGCCAGCAGCCCTCCGGTCAAAGGACTGGAGACCCAGTACTTC. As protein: CASSPPVKGLETQYF. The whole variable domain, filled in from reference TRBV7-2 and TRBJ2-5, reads GAGVSQSPSNKVTEKGKDVELRCDPISGHTALYWYRQSLGQGLEFLIYFQGNSAPDKSGLPSDRFSAERTGGSVSTLTIQRTQQEDSAVYLCASSPPVKGLETQYFGPGTRLLVL.

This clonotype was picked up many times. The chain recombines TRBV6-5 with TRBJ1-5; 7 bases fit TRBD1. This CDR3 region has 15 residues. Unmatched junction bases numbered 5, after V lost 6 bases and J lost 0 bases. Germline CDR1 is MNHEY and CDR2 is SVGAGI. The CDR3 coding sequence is TGTGCCAGCAGACCGGGACAGAATAGCAATCAGCCCCAGCATTTT. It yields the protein CASRPGQNSNQPQHF.

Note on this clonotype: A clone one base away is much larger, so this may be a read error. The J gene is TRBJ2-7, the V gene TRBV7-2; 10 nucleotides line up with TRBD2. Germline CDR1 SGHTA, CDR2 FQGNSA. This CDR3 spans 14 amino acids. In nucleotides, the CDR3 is TGTGTCAGCAGCCCACTAGCGGGGTACCACGAGCAGTACTTC. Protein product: CVSSPLAGYHEQYF.

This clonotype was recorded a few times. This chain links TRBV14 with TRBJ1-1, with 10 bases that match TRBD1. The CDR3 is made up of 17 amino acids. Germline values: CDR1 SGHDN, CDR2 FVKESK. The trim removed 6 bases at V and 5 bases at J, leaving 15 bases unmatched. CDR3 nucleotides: TGTGCCAGCAGTCATAATCCGGGACAGGGGTTCCCGACTGAAGCTTTCTTT. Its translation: CASSHNPGQGFPTEAFF.

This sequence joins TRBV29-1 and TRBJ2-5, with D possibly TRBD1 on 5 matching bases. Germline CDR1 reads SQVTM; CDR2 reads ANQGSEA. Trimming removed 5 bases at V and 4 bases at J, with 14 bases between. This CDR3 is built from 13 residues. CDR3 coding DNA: TGCAGCGTTCAGAAACAGGCCGCAGAGACCCAGTACTTC. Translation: CSVQKQAAETQYF.